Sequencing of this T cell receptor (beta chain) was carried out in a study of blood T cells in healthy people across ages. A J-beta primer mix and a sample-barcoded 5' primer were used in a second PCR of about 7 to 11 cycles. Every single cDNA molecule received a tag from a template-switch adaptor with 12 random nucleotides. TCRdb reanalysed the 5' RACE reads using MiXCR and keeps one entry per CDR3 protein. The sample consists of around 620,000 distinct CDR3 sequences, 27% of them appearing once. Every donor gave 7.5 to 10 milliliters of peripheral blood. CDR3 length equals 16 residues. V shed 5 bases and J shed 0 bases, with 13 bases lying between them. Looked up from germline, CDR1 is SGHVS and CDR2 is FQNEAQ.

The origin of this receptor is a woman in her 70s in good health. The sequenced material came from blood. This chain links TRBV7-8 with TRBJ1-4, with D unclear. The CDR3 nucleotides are TGTGCCAGCAGCCAAATAACTGGCACAACTAATGAAAAACTGTTTTTT. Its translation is CASSQITGTTNEKLFF.